This is a list of T cell receptor beta chains from one sample in a study of blood T cells in healthy people across ages. TCRdb passed the 5' RACE reads through MiXCR, listing each CDR3 protein once. The sample lists about 900,000 distinct CDR3 sequences, roughly 60% occurring once. Sequencing was performed on blood. These receptor sequences come from a man in his thirties or forties in good health. Both conserved end residues are part of each CDR3. Fields, in order: clone size, D gene, V gene, J gene, CDR3 protein, CDR3 DNA. A D gene is named only where the DNA matches it firmly. The size entry is marked missing in some rows and otherwise reads once, few, many or a size class.

clone size: NA
D gene: NA
V gene: TRBV7-8
J gene: TRBJ2-1
CDR3 protein: CASSLFTPDEQFF
CDR3 DNA: TGTGCCAGCAGCTTATTCACGCCGGATGAGCAGTTCTTC

clone size: NA
D gene: TRBD2
V gene: TRBV4-2
J gene: TRBJ2-7
CDR3 protein: CASSQGDTGGYEQYF
CDR3 DNA: TGTGCCAGCAGCCAAGGCGACACGGGGGGCTACGAGCAGTACTTC

clone size: NA
D gene: TRBD1
V gene: TRBV20-1
J gene: TRBJ2-7
CDR3 protein: CSASQTGRSYEQYF
CDR3 DNA: TGCAGTGCGAGCCAGACAGGGCGCTCCTACGAGCAGTACTTC

clone size: NA
D gene: NA
V gene: TRBV28
J gene: TRBJ2-1
CDR3 protein: CATNTYSGVGNEQFF
CDR3 DNA: TGTGCCACCAATACCTACAGTGGGGTAGGCAATGAGCAGTTCTTC

clone size: NA
D gene: NA
V gene: TRBV5-4
J gene: TRBJ2-3
CDR3 protein: CASSPDVSDTQYF
CDR3 DNA: TGTGCCAGCAGCCCGGACGTCTCAGATACGCAGTATTTT

clone size: NA
D gene: NA
V gene: TRBV4-2
J gene: TRBJ1-2
CDR3 protein: CASSQDRGGFGYTF
CDR3 DNA: TGTGCCAGCAGCCAAGATAGGGGGGGGTTTGGCTACACCTTC

clone size: NA
D gene: NA
V gene: TRBV6-2/TRBV6-3
J gene: TRBJ1-5
CDR3 protein: CAIADRSNQPQHF
CDR3 DNA: TGTGCCATTGCGGACCGGAGCAATCAGCCCCAGCATTTT

clone size: NA
D gene: TRBD1
V gene: TRBV10-3
J gene: TRBJ2-3
CDR3 protein: CAISESLSGGADTQYF
CDR3 DNA: TGTGCCATCAGTGAGTCACTCTCAGGGGGTGCAGATACGCAGTATTTT

clone size: few
D gene: NA
V gene: TRBV20-1
J gene: TRBJ2-5
CDR3 protein: CSARDVAVGETQYF
CDR3 DNA: TGCAGTGCTAGAGATGTGGCTGTCGGAGAGACCCAGTACTTC

clone size: NA
D gene: TRBD2
V gene: TRBV29-1
J gene: TRBJ2-3
CDR3 protein: CSALREGYTDTQYF
CDR3 DNA: TGCAGCGCCCTCCGGGAGGGCTACACAGATACGCAGTATTTT

clone size: NA
D gene: NA
V gene: TRBV4-1
J gene: TRBJ1-2
CDR3 protein: CASSQQTLQGYGYTF
CDR3 DNA: TGCGCCAGCAGCCAACAGACTCTCCAGGGCTATGGCTACACCTTC

clone size: NA
D gene: NA
V gene: TRBV4-3
J gene: TRBJ2-7
CDR3 protein: CASSATEDSLYNEQYF
CDR3 DNA: TGCGCCAGCAGCGCGACCGAAGACTCCTTGTACAATGAGCAGTACTTC

clone size: NA
D gene: NA
V gene: TRBV4-3
J gene: TRBJ1-1
CDR3 protein: CASSQDAAPGEAFF
CDR3 DNA: TGCGCCAGCAGCCAAGATGCGGCTCCGGGTGAAGCTTTCTTT

clone size: NA
D gene: NA
V gene: TRBV12-3/TRBV12-4
J gene: TRBJ2-7
CDR3 protein: CASSQSNEQYF
CDR3 DNA: TGTGCCAGCAGTCAATCCAACGAGCAGTACTTC

clone size: few
D gene: TRBD1
V gene: TRBV6-5
J gene: TRBJ2-1
CDR3 protein: CAGGQGPNNEQFF
CDR3 DNA: TGTGCCGGGGGACAGGGGCCCAACAATGAGCAGTTCTTC

clone size: NA
D gene: TRBD1
V gene: TRBV20-1
J gene: TRBJ2-7
CDR3 protein: CSANLRGQGAYEQYF
CDR3 DNA: TGCAGTGCTAACCTTCGGGGACAGGGTGCCTACGAGCAGTACTTC

clone size: NA
D gene: TRBD2
V gene: TRBV28
J gene: TRBJ2-5
CDR3 protein: CASSSGTTIQETQYF
CDR3 DNA: TGTGCCAGCAGTAGCGGGACGACCATCCAAGAGACCCAGTACTTC

clone size: NA
D gene: NA
V gene: TRBV20-1
J gene: TRBJ2-1
CDR3 protein: CSARVVLGSEKDEQFF
CDR3 DNA: TGCAGTGCTAGGGTGGTGTTGGGCAGCGAAAAGGATGAGCAGTTCTTC

clone size: few
D gene: TRBD2
V gene: TRBV4-3
J gene: TRBJ2-1
CDR3 protein: CASSQESAASGRLHNEQFF
CDR3 DNA: TGCGCCAGCAGCCAAGAATCCGCAGCTAGCGGGAGACTCCACAATGAGCAGTTCTTC

clone size: NA
D gene: NA
V gene: TRBV5-5
J gene: TRBJ2-6
CDR3 protein: CASSPKTGPSSGANVLTF
CDR3 DNA: TGTGCCAGCAGCCCGAAGACAGGTCCGAGCTCTGGGGCCAACGTCCTGACTTTC

clone size: NA
D gene: NA
V gene: TRBV20-1
J gene: TRBJ2-1
CDR3 protein: CSADRGRDWYNEQFF
CDR3 DNA: TGCAGTGCCGACCGGGGGCGGGATTGGTACAATGAGCAGTTCTTC

clone size: once
D gene: TRBD2
V gene: TRBV9
J gene: TRBJ2-3
CDR3 protein: CASSVFTSGGYTDTQYF
CDR3 DNA: TGTGCCAGCAGCGTATTCACTAGCGGGGGGTACACAGATACGCAGTATTTT

clone size: NA
D gene: NA
V gene: TRBV20-1
J gene: TRBJ2-5
CDR3 protein: CSANGADRKQETQYF
CDR3 DNA: TGCAGTGCTAATGGGGCAGACCGAAAGCAAGAGACCCAGTACTTC

clone size: NA
D gene: NA
V gene: TRBV6-5
J gene: TRBJ2-1
CDR3 protein: CASHTDEQFF
CDR3 DNA: TGTGCCAGCCACACCGATGAGCAGTTCTTC

clone size: few
D gene: TRBD2
V gene: TRBV2
J gene: TRBJ2-1
CDR3 protein: CASSVTSGGPYNEQFF
CDR3 DNA: TGTGCCAGCAGTGTGACTAGCGGGGGCCCCTACAATGAGCAGTTCTTC